These 20 T cell receptor beta chains were sequenced from one sample in a study of T cell responses to AZD1222 COVID-19 vaccine. Measured with immunoSEQ multiplex PCR; TCRdb has only the in-frame clones, and not every one. The sample comprises under 200,000 clones, around 90% of which are singletons, and around 26% rests with the top ten. Sequenced material: peripheral blood, taken 28 days after the second AZD1222 dose. These receptors were taken from an adult who received the AZD1222 COVID-19 vaccine.

This clone was seen a handful of times. V is TRBV12-5 and J is TRBJ1-1, with a weak D call TRBD1 (5 bases). This CDR3 comprises 12 residues. Germline CDR1 is LGHNT and CDR2 is FRNRAP. V was clipped by 6 bases and J by 7 bases, with 12 bases between them. The CDR3 DNA is TGTGCTAGTGGCCTGACAGCAAGTGAAGCTTTCTTT. Encoded protein: CASGLTASEAFF. Using reference TRBV12-5 and TRBJ1-1 for the parts outside the CDR3, the full variable domain is DARVTQTPRHKVTEMGQEVTMRCQPILGHNTVFWYRQTMMQGLELLAYFRNRAPLDDSGMPKDRFSAEMPDATLATLKIQPSEPRDSAVYFCASGLTASEAFFGQGTRLTVV.

The chain recombines TRBV5-4 with TRBJ2-3; D gene ambiguous. The CDR3 runs to 15 residues. Germline loops: CDR1 SGHNT, CDR2 YYREEE (reference sequence). Deletions cut 0 bases from V and 0 bases from J, with 8 bases between. The CDR3 loop is CASSLVGGSTDTQYF. For the CDR3, the DNA is TGTGCCAGCAGCTTGGTAGGCGGAAGCACAGATACGCAGTATTTT. Full variable domain (missing parts from reference TRBV5-4 and TRBJ2-3): ETGVTQSPTHLIKTRGQQVTLRCSSQSGHNTVSWYQQALGQGPQFIFQYYREEENGRGNFPPRFSGLQFPNYSSELNVNALELDDSALYLCASSLVGGSTDTQYFGPGTRLTVL.

The chain combines TRBV18 with TRBJ2-2, with 8 bases aligning to TRBD2. Trimming took 5 bases from V and 3 from J; bases not matched to a gene: 2. This CDR3 comprises 14 residues. The germline gives CDR1 KGHSH, CDR2 LQKENI. The DNA of the CDR3 is TGTGCCAGCTCAAGGCGGGGGGACACCGGGGAGCTGTTTTTT. The encoded protein is CASSRRGDTGELFF.

The chain employs TRBV21-1 and TRBJ2-7; the table's TRBD1 call for D was not verified on the DNA. TRBV21-1 is termed a pseudogene. The length of the CDR3 is 10 residues. CDR3 region: CASSASEQYF. For the CDR3, the DNA is TGTGCCAGCAGCGCCAGCGAGCAGTACTTC.

V gene TRBV9 combines with J gene TRBJ1-4; D is perhaps TRBD1 (5 bases). With 0 bases removed from V and 3 bases from J, the gap between germline ends came to 21 bases. Germline CDR1 SGDLS, CDR2 YYNGEE. The CDR3 loop spans 19 amino acids. CDR3 bases: TGTGCCAGCAGCGTAGGAGCGGGGCACGGGTCCTTGGCTAATGAAAAACTGTTTTTT. It specifies CASSVGAGHGSLANEKLFF.

V and J are TRBV7-8 and TRBJ2-7, with 9 bases identical to TRBD1. The CDR3 consists of 16 residues. CDR1 SGHVS and CDR2 FQNEAQ come from the germline V gene. V lost 1 base and J lost 5; bases outside the gene matches: 9. The CDR3 loop reads CASSLELVTGGHEQYF. CDR3 DNA sequence: TGTGCCAGCAGCTTAGAGTTGGTGACAGGGGGTCACGAGCAGTACTTC. The complete variable domain, with remaining parts taken from reference TRBV7-8 and TRBJ2-7, reads GAGVSQSPRYKVAKRGQDVALRCDPISGHVSLFWYQQALGQGPEFLTYFQNEAQLDKSGLPSDRFFAERPEGSVSTLKIQRTQQEDSAVYLCASSLELVTGGHEQYFGPGTRLTVT.

V gene TRBV7-2 combines with J gene TRBJ2-1; D unclear. The CDR3 has 13 amino acids. In germline, CDR1 is SGHTA, CDR2 FQGNSA. Between the trimmed V and J ends, which lost 7 bases and 6 bases, there was a span of 13 bases. The CDR3 here is CASNSEEANEQFF. The CDR3 DNA reads as TGTGCCAGCAATAGTGAAGAGGCCAATGAGCAGTTCTTC.

V and J are TRBV7-2 and TRBJ2-3; no reliable D call. This CDR3 has 13 residues. Germline V CDR1 and CDR2: SGHTA, FQGNSA. Between the trimmed V and J ends, which lost 0 bases and 2 bases, there was a span of 3 bases. In nucleotides, the CDR3 is TGTGCCAGCAGCTTAGCCATCACAGATACGCAGTATTTT. Protein: CASSLAITDTQYF. Drawing the rest from reference TRBV7-2 and TRBJ2-3, the complete variable domain is GAGVSQSPSNKVTEKGKDVELRCDPISGHTALYWYRQSLGQGLEFLIYFQGNSAPDKSGLPSDRFSAERTGGSVSTLTIQRTQQEDSAVYLCASSLAITDTQYFGPGTRLTVL.

This chain uses TRBV2 with TRBJ2-7; D remains ambiguous. The CDR3 loop spans 12 amino acids. CDR1 is SNHLY and CDR2 is FYNNEI in the germline V gene. The V end lost 7 bases, the J end lost 3 bases, and 10 bases lay between the germline ends. CDR3 nucleotide sequence: TGTGCCAGCAAGTTCATGGGCTACGAGCAGTACTTC. Encoded protein: CASKFMGYEQYF.

The V call is TRBV15, the J call TRBJ1-5; D not resolved. The V end lost 5 bases, the J end lost 7 bases, and 12 bases lay between the germline ends. The CDR3 is 13 amino acids. Germline-derived CDR1 and CDR2 are LNHNV and YYDKDF (reference sequence). This CDR3 reads CATSPNFGQPQHF. CDR3 nucleotide sequence: TGTGCCACCAGCCCGAATTTTGGGCAGCCCCAGCATTTT.

V gene TRBV9 combines with J gene TRBJ2-3, with D perhaps TRBD1 (5 bases). Germline V gene sequence: CDR1 SGDLS, CDR2 YYNGEE. Trimming took 3 bases from V and 7 from J, leaving 9 bases between them. The CDR3 totals 12 residues. CDR3 sequence reads: CASSGQGNTQYF. Written as DNA, the CDR3 is TGTGCCAGCAGCGGGCAGGGCAATACGCAGTATTTT.

The V gene is TRBV15, the J gene TRBJ2-2; the D is unclear. Germline-derived CDR1 and CDR2 are LNHNV and YYDKDF (reference sequence). This CDR3 region has 15 residues. V was pared by 1 base and J by 2 bases, with 8 bases between. The CDR3 bases are TGTGCCACCAGCAGAGGACTGATAAACACCGGGGAGCTGTTTTTT. Its protein product is CATSRGLINTGELFF.

In this sample, this clone turned up once. This sample also contains other DNA sequences that code for the same CDR3. The chain recombines TRBV19 with TRBJ1-4; TRBD1 matches at 10 bases. The CDR3 runs to 14 residues. J was trimmed by 8 bases and V by 3 bases; bases with no gene match: 3. The germline V gene encodes CDR1 LNHDA and CDR2 SQIVND (reference sequence). The CDR3 is CASSIGQGGEKLFF. In DNA, the CDR3 is TGTGCCAGTAGTATCGGACAGGGGGGGGAAAAACTGTTTTTT.

J is TRBJ1-4 and V is TRBV7-3; D unclear. Germline V gives CDR1 SGHTA, CDR2 FQGTGA. The CDR3 is made up of 13 amino acids. Deletions cut 3 bases from V and 7 bases from J, with 9 bases between. CDR3 protein: CASSLTRGEKLFF. Written as DNA, the CDR3 is TGTGCCAGCAGCTTGACTCGGGGTGAAAAACTGTTTTTT. The full variable domain, rest sourced from reference TRBV7-3 and TRBJ1-4, is GAGVSQTPSNKVTEKGKYVELRCDPISGHTALYWYRQSLGQGPEFLIYFQGTGAADDSGLPNDRFFAVRPEGSVSTLKIQRTERGDSAVYLCASSLTRGEKLFFGSGTQLSVL.

This clone was found once. This sequence joins TRBV6-6 and TRBJ1-2; 7 bases are shared with TRBD1. The CDR3 totals 20 residues. Unmatched junction bases numbered 21, after V lost 5 bases and J lost 0 bases. Germline V lookup: CDR1 MNHNY, CDR2 SVGAGI (reference sequence). CDR3 sequence reads: CASSPTFVPGQLEANYGYTF. In DNA form, the CDR3 reads TGTGCCAGCAGTCCAACTTTTGTTCCGGGACAGCTAGAAGCTAACTATGGCTACACCTTC.

The V gene is TRBV24-1, the J gene TRBJ2-3; 7 bases agree with TRBD2. Losses at the gene ends were 3 bases for V and 2 bases for J; bases not matched to a gene: 7. Germline V CDR1 and CDR2: KGHDR, SFDVKD. This CDR3 contains 16 residues. The CDR3 DNA follows: TGTGCCACCAGTGATAGACCGGGACTATTCACAGATACGCAGTATTTT. Its translation: CATSDRPGLFTDTQYF.

This chain links TRBV7-2 with TRBJ2-3; D not certain. The CDR3 has 14 amino acids. CDR1 SGHTA and CDR2 FQGNSA come from the germline V gene. Trimming shortened V by 5 bases and J by 2 bases, and 11 bases separated the two germline ends. The CDR3 sequence is CASSPRASTDTQYF. The CDR3 DNA reads TGTGCCAGCAGCCCCCGCGCGTCCACAGATACGCAGTATTTT.

The J gene is TRBJ2-3, the V gene TRBV7-2; 13 bases map to TRBD2. The J segment lost 0 bases and the V segment lost 4 bases, leaving 7 bases of the junction unmatched. The CDR3 extends over 18 amino acids. The germline V gene encodes CDR1 SGHTA and CDR2 FQGNSA. CDR3 protein: CASSSWTSGRASTDTQYF. CDR3 sequence (DNA): TGTGCCAGCAGCTCCTGGACTAGCGGGAGAGCTAGCACAGATACGCAGTATTTT.

This clone was seen just once. The chain couples TRBV20-1 to TRBJ2-3; TRBD2 aligns across 9 bases. Germline CDR1 DFQATT, CDR2 SNEGSKA (reference sequence). V gave up 3 bases and J gave up 5 bases; unmatched junction bases: 3. The CDR3 length is 13 residues. CDR3 loop: CSASSGREDTQYF. CDR3 in DNA: TGCAGTGCTAGTAGCGGGAGAGAAGATACGCAGTATTTT.

The J gene is TRBJ2-4, the V gene TRBV28; no definite D call. CDR1 is MDHEN and CDR2 is SYDVKM in the germline V gene. The CDR3 length is 14 residues. Trimming stripped 3 bases from V and 7 bases from J, with 13 bases between. The CDR3 spells CASSFSGPRNIQYF. CDR3 coding DNA: TGTGCCAGCAGTTTTTCTGGCCCCCGGAACATTCAGTACTTC.